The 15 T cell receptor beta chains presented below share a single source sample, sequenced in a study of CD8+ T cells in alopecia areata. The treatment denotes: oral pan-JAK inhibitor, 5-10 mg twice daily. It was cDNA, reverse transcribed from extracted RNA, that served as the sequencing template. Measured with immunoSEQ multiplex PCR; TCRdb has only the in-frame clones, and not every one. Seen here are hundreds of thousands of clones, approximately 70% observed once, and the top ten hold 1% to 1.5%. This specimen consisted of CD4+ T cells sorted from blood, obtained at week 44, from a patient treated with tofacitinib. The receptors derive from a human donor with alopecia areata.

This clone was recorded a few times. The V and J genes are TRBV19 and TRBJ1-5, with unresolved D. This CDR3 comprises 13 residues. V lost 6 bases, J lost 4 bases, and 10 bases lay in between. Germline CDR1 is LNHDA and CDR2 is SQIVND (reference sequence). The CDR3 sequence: CASSPTANQPQHF. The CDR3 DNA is TGTGCCAGTAGCCCTACAGCTAATCAGCCCCAGCATTTT.

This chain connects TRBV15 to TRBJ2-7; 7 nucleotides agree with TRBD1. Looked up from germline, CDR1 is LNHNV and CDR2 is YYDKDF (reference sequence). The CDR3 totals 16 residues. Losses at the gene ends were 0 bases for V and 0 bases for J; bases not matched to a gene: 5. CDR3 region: CATSRERTGSSYEQYF. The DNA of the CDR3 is TGTGCCACCAGCAGAGAAAGGACAGGAAGCTCCTACGAGCAGTACTTC.

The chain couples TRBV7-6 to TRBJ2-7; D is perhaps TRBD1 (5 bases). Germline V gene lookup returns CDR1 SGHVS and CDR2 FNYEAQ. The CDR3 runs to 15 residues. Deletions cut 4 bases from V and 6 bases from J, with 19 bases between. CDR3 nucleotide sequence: TGTGCCAGCAGCTCCGTTCGGGCAGGGCCCACCGAGCAGTACTTC. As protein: CASSSVRAGPTEQYF.

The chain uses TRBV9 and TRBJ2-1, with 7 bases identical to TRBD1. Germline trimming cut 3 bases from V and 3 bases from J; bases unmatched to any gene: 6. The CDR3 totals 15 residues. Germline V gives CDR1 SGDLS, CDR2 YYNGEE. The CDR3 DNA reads TGTGCCAGCAGCGAGAACAGGGGAGACTACAATGAGCAGTTCTTC. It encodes CASSENRGDYNEQFF.

The CDR3 region has the DNA TGTGCCAGCAGCCCCCCCGGACAGGGAGTAGAAGCTTTCTTT. Protein: CASSPPGQGVEAFF. The chain has TRBV11-2 and TRBJ1-1, with 8 bases that match TRBD1. The germline gives CDR1 SGHAT, CDR2 FQNNGV. The CDR3 has 14 residues. Trimming cost V 5 bases and J 8 bases; bases outside gene matches: 10.

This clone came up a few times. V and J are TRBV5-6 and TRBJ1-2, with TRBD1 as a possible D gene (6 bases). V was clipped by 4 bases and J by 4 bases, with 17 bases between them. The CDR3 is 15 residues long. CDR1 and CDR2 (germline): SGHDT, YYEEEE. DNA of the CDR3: TGTGCCAGCAGCGCTGGGACACTAGGTGTCTATGGCTACACCTTC. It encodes CASSAGTLGVYGYTF.

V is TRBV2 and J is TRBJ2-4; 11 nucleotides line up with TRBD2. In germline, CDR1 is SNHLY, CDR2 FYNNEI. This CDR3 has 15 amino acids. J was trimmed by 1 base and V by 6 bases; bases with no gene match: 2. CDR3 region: CASRGLAVAKNIQYF. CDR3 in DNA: TGTGCCAGCAGGGGACTAGCGGTCGCCAAAAACATTCAGTACTTC.

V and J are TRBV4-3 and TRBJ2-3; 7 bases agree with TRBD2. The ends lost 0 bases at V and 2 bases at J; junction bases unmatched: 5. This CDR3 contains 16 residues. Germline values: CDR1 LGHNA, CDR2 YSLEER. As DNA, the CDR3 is TGCGCCAGCAGCCAAGAACCCGGGGGGTACACAGATACGCAGTATTTT. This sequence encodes CASSQEPGGYTDTQYF.

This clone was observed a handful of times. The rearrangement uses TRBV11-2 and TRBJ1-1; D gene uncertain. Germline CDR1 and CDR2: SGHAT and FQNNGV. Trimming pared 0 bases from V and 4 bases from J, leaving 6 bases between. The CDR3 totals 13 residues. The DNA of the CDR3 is TGTGCCAGCAGCTTAGATCTAATCACTGAAGCTTTCTTT. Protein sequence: CASSLDLITEAFF.

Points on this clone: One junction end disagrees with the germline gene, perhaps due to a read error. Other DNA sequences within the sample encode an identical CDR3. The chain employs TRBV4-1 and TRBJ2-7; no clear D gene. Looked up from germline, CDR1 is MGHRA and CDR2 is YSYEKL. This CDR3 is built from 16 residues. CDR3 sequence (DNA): TGTGCCAGCAGCCAAGAAGTAGTAGCAGTAACCTACGAGCAGTACTTC. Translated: CASSQEVVAVTYEQYF.

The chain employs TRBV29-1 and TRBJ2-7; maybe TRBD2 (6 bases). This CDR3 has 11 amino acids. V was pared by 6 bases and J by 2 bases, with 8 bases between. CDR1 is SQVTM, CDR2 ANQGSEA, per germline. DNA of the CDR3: TGCAGCGTCCGGGAGACCTACGAGCAGTACTTC. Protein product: CSVRETYEQYF.

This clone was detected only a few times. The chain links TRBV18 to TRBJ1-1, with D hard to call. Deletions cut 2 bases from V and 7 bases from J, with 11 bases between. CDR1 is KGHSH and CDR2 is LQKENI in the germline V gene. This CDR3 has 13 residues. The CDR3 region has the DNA TGTGCCAGCTCACCAAACGAGGGCGGTGAAGCTTTCTTT. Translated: CASSPNEGGEAFF.

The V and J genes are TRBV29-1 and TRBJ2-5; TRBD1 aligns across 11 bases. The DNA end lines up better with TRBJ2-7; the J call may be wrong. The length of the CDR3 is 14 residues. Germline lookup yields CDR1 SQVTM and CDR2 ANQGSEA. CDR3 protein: CSVELGTGGYEQYF. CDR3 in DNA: TGCAGCGTTGAATTGGGGACAGGGGGCTACGAGCAGTACTTC.

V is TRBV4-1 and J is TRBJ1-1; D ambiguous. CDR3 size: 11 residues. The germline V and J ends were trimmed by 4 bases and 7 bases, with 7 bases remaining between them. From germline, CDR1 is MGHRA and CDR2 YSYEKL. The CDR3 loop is CASSRGNEAFF. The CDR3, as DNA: TGCGCCAGCAGCCGTGGGAATGAAGCTTTCTTT.

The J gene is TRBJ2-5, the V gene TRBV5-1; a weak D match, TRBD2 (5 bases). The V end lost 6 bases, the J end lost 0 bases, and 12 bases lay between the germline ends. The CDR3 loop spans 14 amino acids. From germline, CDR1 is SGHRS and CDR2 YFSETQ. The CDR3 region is CASTSGDNQETQYF. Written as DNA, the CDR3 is TGCGCCAGCACTTCCGGGGATAACCAAGAGACCCAGTACTTC.